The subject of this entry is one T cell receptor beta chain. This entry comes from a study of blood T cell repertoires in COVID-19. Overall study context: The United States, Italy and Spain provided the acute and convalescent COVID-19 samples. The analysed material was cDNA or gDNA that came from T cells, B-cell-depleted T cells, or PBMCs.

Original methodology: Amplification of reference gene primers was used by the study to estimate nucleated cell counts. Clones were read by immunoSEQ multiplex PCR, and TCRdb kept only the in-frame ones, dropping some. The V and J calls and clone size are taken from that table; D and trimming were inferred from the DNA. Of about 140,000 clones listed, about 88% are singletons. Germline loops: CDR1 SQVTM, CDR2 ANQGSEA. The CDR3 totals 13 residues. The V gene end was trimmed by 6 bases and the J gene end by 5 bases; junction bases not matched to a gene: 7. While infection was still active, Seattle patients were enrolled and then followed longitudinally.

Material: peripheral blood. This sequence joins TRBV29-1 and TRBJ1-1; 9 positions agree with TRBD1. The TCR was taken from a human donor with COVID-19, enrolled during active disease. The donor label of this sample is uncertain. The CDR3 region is CSVAGQGETEAFF. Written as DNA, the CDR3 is TGCAGCGTCGCGGGACAGGGAGAAACTGAAGCTTTCTTT.